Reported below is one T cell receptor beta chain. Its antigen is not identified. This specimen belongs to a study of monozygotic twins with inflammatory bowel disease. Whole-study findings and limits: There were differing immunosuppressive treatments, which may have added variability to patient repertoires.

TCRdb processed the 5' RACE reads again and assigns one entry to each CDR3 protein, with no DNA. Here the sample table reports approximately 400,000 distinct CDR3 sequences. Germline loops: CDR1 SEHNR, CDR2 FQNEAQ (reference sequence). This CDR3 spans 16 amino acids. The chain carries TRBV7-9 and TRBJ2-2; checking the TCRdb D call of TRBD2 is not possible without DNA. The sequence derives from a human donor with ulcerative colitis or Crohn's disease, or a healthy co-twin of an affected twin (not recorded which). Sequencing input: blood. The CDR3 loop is CASSFPSGTLPGELFF.